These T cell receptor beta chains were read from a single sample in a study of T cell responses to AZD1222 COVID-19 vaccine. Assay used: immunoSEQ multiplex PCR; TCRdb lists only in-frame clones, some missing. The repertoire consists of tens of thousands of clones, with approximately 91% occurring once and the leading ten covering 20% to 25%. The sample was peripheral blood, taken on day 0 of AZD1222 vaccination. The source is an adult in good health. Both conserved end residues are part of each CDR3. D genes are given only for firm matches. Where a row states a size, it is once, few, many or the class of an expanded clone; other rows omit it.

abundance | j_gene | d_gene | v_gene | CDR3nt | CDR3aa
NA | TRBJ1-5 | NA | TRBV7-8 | TGTGCCAGCAGCTTAGCAGGCCAGCCCCAGCATTTT | CASSLAGQPQHF
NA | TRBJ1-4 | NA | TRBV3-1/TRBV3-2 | TGTGCCAGCAGCCAAGATGTGAGGGCACCTAATGAAAAACTGTTTTTT | CASSQDVRAPNEKLFF
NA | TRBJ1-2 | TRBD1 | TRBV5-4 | TGTGCCAGCAGCTCTCCGGGACAGGGGGCTTATGGCTACACCTTC | CASSSPGQGAYGYTF
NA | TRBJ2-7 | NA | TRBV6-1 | TGTGCCAGCAGTGAAGGGGTATCCTACGAGCAGTACTTC | CASSEGVSYEQYF
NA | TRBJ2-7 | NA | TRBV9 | TGTGCCAGCAGCGTAGGAAGAACAGGCTACGAGCAGTACTTC | CASSVGRTGYEQYF
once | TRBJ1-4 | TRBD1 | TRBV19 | TGTGCCAGTAGTCCCGGACAGGGGAATGAAAAACTGTTTTTT | CASSPGQGNEKLFF
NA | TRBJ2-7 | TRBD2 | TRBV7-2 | TGTGCCAGCAGCTTCTACTCGCGGGGGTCGGGCGAGCAGTACTTC | CASSFYSRGSGEQYF
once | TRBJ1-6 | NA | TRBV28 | TGTGCCAGCAGCCACCCCGGGGGGACTGATTCACCCCTCCACTTT | CASSHPGGTDSPLHF
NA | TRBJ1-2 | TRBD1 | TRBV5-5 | TGTGCCAGCAGCCCCAGGGGGCGGGACTATGGCTACACCTTC | CASSPRGRDYGYTF
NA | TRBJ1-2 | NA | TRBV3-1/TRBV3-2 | TGTGCCAGCAGCCATGGGAGTCAGGGCTATGGCTACACCTTC | CASSHGSQGYGYTF
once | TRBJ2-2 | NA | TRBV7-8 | TGTGCCAGCAGCAGGACCAGGGGAGGATTCACCGGGGAGCTGTTTTTT | CASSRTRGGFTGELFF
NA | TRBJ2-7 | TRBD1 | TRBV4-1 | TGCGCCAGCAGCCAACCCACGGGACAGGTCTGGGAGCAGTACTTC | CASSQPTGQVWEQYF
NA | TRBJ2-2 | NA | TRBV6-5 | TGTGCCAGCAGTTACGGGTCGGCCGGGGAGCTGTTTTTT | CASSYGSAGELFF
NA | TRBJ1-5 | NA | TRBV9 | TGTGCCAGCAGCGTACCTACAGGGAACCTTAGCAATCAGCCCCAGCATTTT | CASSVPTGNLSNQPQHF
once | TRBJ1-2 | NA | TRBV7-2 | TGTGCCAGCAGCTCATGGGATGGGGGCTACACCTTC | CASSSWDGGYTF
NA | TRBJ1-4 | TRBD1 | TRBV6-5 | TGTGCCAGCAGTTACTACAGGGGGCCCGTTGAAAAACTGTTTTTT | CASSYYRGPVEKLFF
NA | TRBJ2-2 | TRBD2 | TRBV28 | TGTGCCAATAGGGAGGGGAACACCGGGGAGCTGTTTTTT | CANREGNTGELFF
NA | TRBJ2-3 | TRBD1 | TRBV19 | TGTGCCAGTAGTATCGGACAGGGGATCACAGATACGCAGTATTTT | CASSIGQGITDTQYF
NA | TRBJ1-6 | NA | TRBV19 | TGTGCCAGTAGTATAAGTCGGAATAATTCACCCCTCCACTTT | CASSISRNNSPLHF
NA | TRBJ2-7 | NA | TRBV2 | TGTGCCAGCAGTGAACCCAGCTCCTACGAGCAGTACTTC | CASSEPSSYEQYF
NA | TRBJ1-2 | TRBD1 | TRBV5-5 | TGTGCCAGCAGCCGCCCGGGACAGGGGAAGGGCTACACCTTC | CASSRPGQGKGYTF
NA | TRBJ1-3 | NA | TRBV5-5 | TGTGCCAGCAGCTTGGGGATCGATGGAAACACCATATATTTT | CASSLGIDGNTIYF
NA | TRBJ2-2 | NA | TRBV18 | TGTGCCAGCTCACGCGACAGAGCCACCGGGGAGCTGTTTTTT | CASSRDRATGELFF
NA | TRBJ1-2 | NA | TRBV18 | TGTGCCAGCTCACCAGGACAAACTGCTAGCTATGGCTACACCTTC | CASSPGQTASYGYTF
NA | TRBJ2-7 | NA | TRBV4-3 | TGCGCCAGCAGCCAAGATACGCCTACCCCCTACGAGCAGTACTTC | CASSQDTPTPYEQYF
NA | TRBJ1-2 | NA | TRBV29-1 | TGCAGCGCATCGGGACGGTCAGGCTATGGCTACACCTTC | CSASGRSGYGYTF
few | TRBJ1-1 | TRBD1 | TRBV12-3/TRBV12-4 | TGTGCCAGCCGAAACAGGGGAAGGACTGAAGCTTTCTTT | CASRNRGRTEAFF
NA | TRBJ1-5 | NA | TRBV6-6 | TGTGCCAGCAGTTACGAACGGGGGTTCAACAATCAGCCCCAGCATTTT | CASSYERGFNNQPQHF
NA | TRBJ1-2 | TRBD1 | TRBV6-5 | TGTGCCAGCAGTTACTCCCCCGGACAGGGCTATGGCTACACCTTC | CASSYSPGQGYGYTF
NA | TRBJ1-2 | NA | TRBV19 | TGTGCCAGTAGTAGCCCCCACCTCAGGGGTCTAGGCTACACCTTC | CASSSPHLRGLGYTF
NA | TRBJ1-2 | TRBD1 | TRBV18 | TGTGCCAGCTCACCCCAGGGACAGGGGGAAGGCTACACCTTC | CASSPQGQGEGYTF
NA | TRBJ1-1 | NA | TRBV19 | TGTGCCAGTAGTATAGAGGTCCGCTGGACTGGAGGGAACACTGAAGCTTTCTTT | CASSIEVRWTGGNTEAFF
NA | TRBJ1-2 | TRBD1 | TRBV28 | TGTGCCAGCAGTCACGGGACAGGGGGCTTGAGTGGCTACACCTTC | CASSHGTGGLSGYTF
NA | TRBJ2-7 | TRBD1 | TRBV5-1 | TGCGCCAGCAGCTTAAAAGCGGGACAGGGGGCCCCCTACGAGCAGTACTTC | CASSLKAGQGAPYEQYF
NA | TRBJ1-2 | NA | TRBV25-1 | TGTGCCAGCAGTGAATATGGGGCCAATAGCTATGGCTACACCTTC | CASSEYGANSYGYTF
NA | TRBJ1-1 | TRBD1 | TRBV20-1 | TGCAGTGCTAGTCCGGACAGGGGGTTTAGCGCTGAAGCTTTCTTT | CSASPDRGFSAEAFF
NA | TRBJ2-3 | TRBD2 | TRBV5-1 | TGCGCCAGCAGCGCTAGCGGGAGGGTCACGGATACGCAGTATTTT | CASSASGRVTDTQYF
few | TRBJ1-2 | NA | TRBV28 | TGTGCCAGCAGTCGTCTACTAGGCCGTACGACAAACTATGGCTACACCTTC | CASSRLLGRTTNYGYTF
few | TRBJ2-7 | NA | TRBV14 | TGTGCCAGCAGCCAAGTCGGGACGGGATCCTACGAGCAGTACTTC | CASSQVGTGSYEQYF
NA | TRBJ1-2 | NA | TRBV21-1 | TGTGCCAGCCCCGGGGGCCTTAACTATGGCTACACCTTC | CASPGGLNYGYTF
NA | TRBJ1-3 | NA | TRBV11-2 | TGTGCCAGCAGCCCCATGGGGCTGGACACCATATATTTT | CASSPMGLDTIYF